This T cell receptor beta chain originates from a study of regulatory T cells in long-lasting Graves disease. Arm-PCR of CDR3 regions and iRepertoire HTBI primers were the basis on which TCR beta libraries were built. Source study methods: Across all samples, just over 60 TRBV segments and about 13 TRBJ segments were identified. TCRdb reanalysed the multiplex PCR reads using MiXCR and keeps one entry per CDR3 protein. The V and J calls reflect TCRdb's pipeline rather than the authors' work. In the table there are roughly 450,000 distinct CDR3 sequences, 23% of which are singletons. Specified time point: persistent/refractory GD, antithyroid drugs over 5 years with positive TRAb. TCR sequences were obtained from RNA taken from PBMCs. Diagnosis followed American Thyroid Association guidelines for Graves' disease. Trimming cost V 6 bases and J 5 bases, with 13 bases left between them. CDR3 size: 13 residues. The germline V gene has CDR1 MDHEN and CDR2 SYDVKM.

Study-wide results and caveats: Persistent cases favored TRBV28, TRBJ1-2 and TRBJ2-5. Relative to new patients (approximately 1,000), persistent patients exhibited greater sharing of public clonotypes (around 3,000).

At least ten counts were recorded for this clonotype. Its antigen is currently unknown. The sequenced sample was peripheral blood mononuclear cells (PBMCs), obtained when the disease was refractory, from a patient treated with antithyroid drugs. This clonotype was obtained from a female donor with Graves disease. The chain uses TRBV28 and TRBJ1-1; tentatively, D is TRBD1 (6 bases). The CDR3 loop is CASRLSGETEAFF. The CDR3 nucleotides are TGTGCCAGCAGGCTCTCAGGGGAGACTGAAGCTTTCTTT.